This T cell receptor (beta chain) was sequenced for a study of cytomegalovirus exposure and HLA in healthy donors. Primers included in the PCR were 60 Vbeta and 13 Jbeta primers. Assay: immunoSEQ multiplex PCR; the TCRdb copy retains only in-frame clones and omits some. The data contain 60,000 to 70,000 clones, roughly 79% of them singletons. This CDR3 has 14 residues. Germline-derived CDR1 and CDR2 are SGHTA and FQGNSA. Trimming stripped 5 bases from V and 10 bases from J, with 17 bases between. The chain joins TRBV7-2 to TRBJ1-4, with D possibly matching TRBD1 (5 bases). The sequenced sample consisted of PBMCs. This TCR came from a man in his fifties or sixties in good health and CMV-seronegative. CDR3 region: CASSPPGQGRKLFF. In nucleotides, the CDR3 is TGTGCCAGCAGCCCCCCCGGGCAGGGTCGAAAACTGTTTTTT.